Here is one T cell receptor beta chain with its context. This record belongs to a study of OX40 agonist ivuxolimab in advanced cancers. Sequenced by immunoSEQ multiplex PCR; TCRdb stores in-frame clones only, minus some. The data contain some 70,000 clones, more than 75% of them singletons. Germline V gene lookup returns CDR1 MNHEY and CDR2 SMNVEV (reference sequence). The CDR3 is 15 residues long. After removal of 5 bases from V and 5 bases from J, the junction contained 8 bases not matched to a gene. The sample here was CD4+ or CD8+ T cells sorted from blood, taken in a trial of the OX40 agonist ivuxolimab. The chain has TRBV27 and TRBJ2-3; 9 bases are shared with TRBD2. The receptor's source is an adult with an advanced solid tumor such as melanoma, head and neck, liver or kidney cancer. The CDR3 is CASSMGLAGIDTQYF. The CDR3 coding sequence is TGTGCCAGCAGTATGGGACTAGCAGGAATAGATACGCAGTATTTT.